The 23 T cell receptor beta chains below come from one sample, sequenced in a study of cytomegalovirus exposure and HLA in healthy donors. Vbeta (60) and Jbeta (13) primers were used in the PCR. TCRdb's table, derived via immunoSEQ multiplex PCR, lists solely in-frame clones and lacks some. The sample has 150,000 to 200,000 clones, about four fifths seen once. The material sequenced was PBMCs. All receptors derive from a woman in her 30s in good health and CMV-seropositive.

CDR3 residues: CASSLVYSQGTTGELFF. For the CDR3, the DNA is TGTGCCAGCAGCTTAGTTTATAGCCAGGGGACGACCGGGGAGCTGTTTTTT. The V gene is TRBV7-9, the J gene TRBJ2-2, with D tentatively TRBD1 (6 bases). The CDR3 is 17 residues long. With 1 base removed from V and 5 bases from J, the gap between germline ends came to 17 bases. Germline CDR1 is SEHNR and CDR2 is FQNEAQ (reference sequence).

The chain has TRBV27 and TRBJ2-1, with TRBD2 matching 9 bases. The germline V gene encodes CDR1 MNHEY and CDR2 SMNVEV (reference sequence). The CDR3 spans 16 residues. Trimming at V came to 2 bases and at J to 5 bases, leaving 7 bases not matched to a gene. Written as DNA, the CDR3 is TGTGCCAGCAGTTTAAGGGCGACTAGCGGACACAATGAGCAGTTCTTC. Translated: CASSLRATSGHNEQFF.

V gene TRBV4-3 combines with J gene TRBJ1-4, with 11 bases matching TRBD1. Losses at the gene ends were 0 bases for V and 1 base for J; bases not matched to a gene: 4. This CDR3 has 18 residues. Per the germline V gene, CDR1 is LGHNA and CDR2 is YSLEER. The DNA of the CDR3 is TGCGCCAGCAGCCAAGATGGGGGGACAGGGGGAACTAATGAAAAACTGTTTTTT. It translates to CASSQDGGTGGTNEKLFF.

This chain connects TRBV7-9 to TRBJ1-2, with D possibly matching TRBD1 (6 bases). V was trimmed by 3 bases and J by 2 bases, leaving 13 bases between them. CDR3 length equals 15 residues. The germline CDR1 and CDR2 sequences are SEHNR and FQNEAQ (reference sequence). The CDR3 DNA reads as TGTGCCAGCAGCTTGGGTGACAGGCCGAACTATGGCTACACCTTC. This sequence encodes CASSLGDRPNYGYTF. The full variable domain, completed using reference TRBV7-9 and TRBJ1-2, is DTGVSQNPRHKITKRGQNVTFRCDPISEHNRLYWYRQTLGQGPEFLTYFQNEAQLEKSRLLSDRFSAERPKGSFSTLEIQRTEQGDSAMYLCASSLGDRPNYGYTFGSGTRLTVV.

The rearrangement uses TRBV5-1 and TRBJ2-2; 9 bases map to TRBD1. CDR3 size: 15 residues. The J segment lost 3 bases and the V segment lost 4 bases, leaving 4 bases of the junction unmatched. Germline assignment: CDR1 SGHRS and CDR2 YFSETQ. CDR3 nucleotide sequence: TGCGCCAGCAGCACCGGGACAGGGCACACCGGGGAGCTGTTTTTT. This gives the protein CASSTGTGHTGELFF. The full variable domain, completed using reference TRBV5-1 and TRBJ2-2, is KAGVTQTPRYLIKTRGQQVTLSCSPISGHRSVSWYQQTPGQGLQFLFEYFSETQRNKGNFPGRFSGRQFSNSRSEMNVSTLELGDSALYLCASSTGTGHTGELFFGEGSRLTVL.

This clone was picked up one time. The V gene is TRBV19, the J gene TRBJ1-1; D perhaps matches TRBD1 (6 bases). The CDR3 is 13 amino acids. With 4 bases removed from V and 3 bases from J, the gap between germline ends came to 9 bases. Germline V gene sequence: CDR1 LNHDA, CDR2 SQIVND (reference sequence). In DNA form, the CDR3 reads TGTGCCAGTAGTAGGGGGCAGGACACTGAAGCTTTCTTT. This gives the protein CASSRGQDTEAFF.

This rearrangement joins TRBV19 to TRBJ2-7, with 8 bases fitting TRBD1. J lost 1 base, V lost 4 bases, and 3 bases had no gene match. Germline CDR1 is LNHDA and CDR2 is SQIVND (reference sequence). The CDR3 is 14 amino acids. The CDR3 region is CASSRTGFSYEQYF. The CDR3 coding sequence is TGTGCCAGTAGTAGGACAGGGTTTTCCTACGAGCAGTACTTC.

The genes are TRBV19 and TRBJ2-3, with D tentatively TRBD1 (7 bases). V was pared by 4 bases and J by 1 base, with 12 bases between. The V gene's germline CDR1 is LNHDA and CDR2 SQIVND (reference sequence). The CDR3 loop spans 15 amino acids. CDR3 sequence: CASSTEGARTDTQYF. The CDR3 coding sequence is TGTGCCAGTAGTACGGAGGGGGCTCGCACAGATACGCAGTATTTT.

Worth noting for this clone: One end of the junction fails to match germline, which may point to a read error. This rearrangement joins TRBV10-3 to TRBJ2-7, with TRBD2 as a possible D gene (5 bases). The CDR3 is 14 residues long. Germline V CDR1 and CDR2: ENHRY, SYGVKD. The CDR3 nucleotides are TGTGCCATCAGCCATTGGGCGGACTCCTACGGGCAGTACTTC. This encodes CAISHWADSYGQYF.

The chain combines TRBV4-3 with TRBJ2-1, with 8 bases that match TRBD1. The junction had 3 bases not matched to a gene; V was cut back by 4 bases and J by 7 bases. The CDR3 is 13 residues long. Germline-derived CDR1 and CDR2 are LGHNA and YSLEER. The CDR3 here is CASSRRGRNEQFF. In DNA form, the CDR3 reads TGCGCCAGCAGCCGCAGGGGGCGGAATGAGCAGTTCTTC.

This chain joins TRBV10-3 and TRBJ2-7; 9 bases are shared with TRBD1. The CDR3 covers 14 residues. Germline CDR1 and CDR2: ENHRY and SYGVKD. Trimming removed 5 bases from V and 4 bases from J; junction bases left unmatched: 6. The CDR3 bases are TGTGCCATCAGTCCGGGACAGGGAACGTACGAGCAGTACTTC. Translating gives CAISPGQGTYEQYF.

This clone was picked up one time. This chain links TRBV6-4 with TRBJ2-1; 11 bases align to TRBD2. The J segment lost 7 bases and the V segment lost 4 bases, leaving 12 bases of the junction unmatched. This CDR3 is 17 amino acids long. Germline V gene data show CDR1 as MRHNA and CDR2 as SNTAGT. The CDR3 here is CASSASLAGGPPNEQFF. The CDR3 DNA sequence: TGTGCCAGCAGTGCCTCATTAGCGGGGGGGCCCCCGAATGAGCAGTTCTTC.

This clone was seen a single time. This chain joins TRBV5-6 and TRBJ2-7; the match to TRBD1 covers 10 bases. The CDR3 extends over 14 amino acids. Germline V lookup: CDR1 SGHDT, CDR2 YYEEEE. The trim removed 2 bases at V and 5 bases at J, leaving 4 bases unmatched. The CDR3 DNA sequence: TGTGCCAGCAGCTTAGGGACAGGGGTCCACGAGCAGTACTTC. The encoded protein is CASSLGTGVHEQYF.

J is TRBJ2-1 and V is TRBV5-4, with 13 positions matching TRBD2. This CDR3 has 18 residues. With 4 bases clipped from V and 0 bases from J, the junction kept 7 bases outside the gene matches. Germline V lookup: CDR1 SGHNT, CDR2 YYREEE (reference sequence). As DNA, the CDR3 is TGTGCCAGCAGCCGGGGGGGACTAGCGGGGCGCTCCTACAATGAGCAGTTCTTC. It yields the protein CASSRGGLAGRSYNEQFF.

The chain carries TRBV11-2 and TRBJ1-1; 7 positions agree with TRBD1. Germline CDR1 and CDR2: SGHAT and FQNNGV. This CDR3 is 14 amino acids long. The J segment lost 6 bases and the V segment lost 4 bases, leaving 8 bases of the junction unmatched. Here the CDR3 reads CASSSQDRTPEAFF. In nucleotides, the CDR3 is TGTGCCAGCAGCTCCCAGGACAGGACCCCTGAAGCTTTCTTT. Variable domain in full (rest from reference TRBV11-2 and TRBJ1-1): EAGVAQSPRYKIIEKRQSVAFWCNPISGHATLYWYQQILGQGPKLLIQFQNNGVVDDSQLPKDRFSAERLKGVDSTLKIQPAKLEDSAVYLCASSSQDRTPEAFFGQGTRLTVV.

The rearrangement links TRBV4-3 to TRBJ2-4, with unresolved D. Per the germline V gene, CDR1 is LGHNA and CDR2 is YSLEER. CDR3 size: 16 residues. V lost 5 bases and J lost 0, with 14 bases in between. The CDR3 DNA follows: TGCGCCAGCAGCGCTAGTACTATCCCAGCCAAAAACATTCAGTACTTC. It codes for CASSASTIPAKNIQYF.

V usage is TRBV27 and J usage is TRBJ1-1, with TRBD1 identical over 7 bases. V lost 4 bases, J lost 3 bases, and 5 bases stayed unmatched. Germline values: CDR1 MNHEY, CDR2 SMNVEV (reference sequence). This CDR3 contains 14 residues. The CDR3 coding sequence is TGTGCCAGCAGTTGGCTCGGGACAGACACTGAAGCTTTCTTT. This encodes CASSWLGTDTEAFF.

This clone has only one observation. This chain joins TRBV7-9 and TRBJ1-1, with TRBD1 as a possible D gene (6 bases). This CDR3 has 14 amino acids. Between the trimmed V and J ends, which lost 3 bases and 4 bases, there was a span of 12 bases. Germline V CDR1 and CDR2: SEHNR, FQNEAQ (reference sequence). The CDR3 reads CASSFTQGTTEAFF. The CDR3 nucleotides are TGTGCCAGCAGCTTCACCCAGGGGACCACTGAAGCTTTCTTT.

This sequence joins TRBV20-1 and TRBJ1-1; D unresolved. Germline assignment: CDR1 DFQATT and CDR2 SNEGSKA (reference sequence). V gave up 3 bases and J gave up 7 bases, with 6 bases separating them. This CDR3 is 10 amino acids long. The CDR3 DNA reads TGCAGTGCTAGGAGGGATGAAGCTTTCTTT. Translated, it gives CSARRDEAFF.

This chain joins TRBV27 and TRBJ2-5; 11 nucleotides agree with TRBD2. There are 16 residues in the CDR3. Trimming at V came to 5 bases and at J to 4 bases, leaving 9 bases not matched to a gene. Germline V gene lookup returns CDR1 MNHEY and CDR2 SMNVEV (reference sequence). The CDR3 nucleotides read TGTGCCAGCAGTCTCCGACTAGCGGGGAGGAGAGAGACCCAGTACTTC. Amino acids: CASSLRLAGRRETQYF.

This sequence joins TRBV28 and TRBJ1-2; D is unclear. V lost 4 bases and J lost 8, with 20 bases in between. The germline V gene has CDR1 MDHEN and CDR2 SYDVKM. This CDR3 contains 15 residues. CDR3 protein: CASSSAMRPRLGYTF. The CDR3 coding sequence is TGTGCCAGCAGTTCCGCTATGAGGCCCCGTCTCGGCTACACCTTC.

V usage is TRBV7-2 and J usage is TRBJ2-3; the D is unclear. Trimming took 1 base from V and 1 from J, leaving 9 bases between them. CDR1 and CDR2 (germline): SGHTA, FQGNSA. CDR3 length: 15 amino acids. CDR3 protein: CASSLGLIGTDTQYF. In nucleotides, the CDR3 is TGTGCCAGCAGCTTAGGCTTGATAGGCACAGATACGCAGTATTTT.

The V and J genes are TRBV5-1 and TRBJ2-7; D is unclear. This CDR3 has 12 amino acids. Looked up from germline, CDR1 is SGHRS and CDR2 is YFSETQ. V was clipped by 5 bases and J by 3 bases, with 9 bases between them. The CDR3 DNA reads as TGCGCCAGCAGTAAAACGGGCTACGAGCAGTACTTC. It translates to CASSKTGYEQYF.